These 7 T cell receptor beta chains share one sample of origin, sequenced in a study of T cell changes during pregnancy in multiple sclerosis. TCRdb keeps only in-frame clones here, not all; method: immunoSEQ multiplex PCR. The top ten hold around 6% of the sample, which has 110,000 or so clones, approximately 93% seen once. Specimen: peripheral blood, collected before pregnancy. The receptors originated from a female donor with multiple sclerosis, enrolled in a pregnancy study.

The CDR3: CASRKAGGNTEAFF. The CDR3 nucleotides are TGTGCCAGCAGAAAGGCAGGGGGGAACACTGAAGCTTTCTTT. The J gene is TRBJ1-1, the V gene TRBV25-1, with 7 bases lining up with TRBD1. V was pared by 6 bases and J by 1 base, with 5 bases of the junction left unmatched. The CDR3 runs to 14 residues. Germline CDR1 reads MGHDK; CDR2 reads SYGVNS.

V usage is TRBV9 and J usage is TRBJ2-5, with 11 nucleotides matching TRBD2. This CDR3 has 16 amino acids. Germline assignment: CDR1 SGDLS and CDR2 YYNGEE. V lost 0 bases to trimming and J lost 5 bases; unmatched junction nucleotides: 6. The CDR3, as DNA: TGTGCCAGCAGCGTAGGGGTAGCGGGGGGGCAGGAGACCCAGTACTTC. Protein sequence: CASSVGVAGGQETQYF.

V and J are TRBV6-6 and TRBJ2-1; 9 positions match TRBD2. V gave up 5 bases and J gave up 0 bases; unmatched junction bases: 5. Germline assignment: CDR1 MNHNY and CDR2 SVGAGI (reference sequence). The CDR3 contains 16 residues. The CDR3: CASSPAGGPSYNEQFF. CDR3 bases: TGTGCCAGCAGTCCGGCGGGAGGGCCCTCCTACAATGAGCAGTTCTTC.

This chain links TRBV27 with TRBJ2-1, with D tentatively TRBD1 (5 bases). CDR3 length: 14 amino acids. The germline V gene has CDR1 MNHEY and CDR2 SMNVEV (reference sequence). Trimming cost V 5 bases and J 6 bases, with 14 bases left between them. The CDR3 loop is CASSLARGRNEQFF. The DNA of the CDR3 is TGTGCCAGCAGTCTCGCAAGGGGCCGCAATGAGCAGTTCTTC.

The chain carries TRBV5-1 and TRBJ2-5; a possible D gene is TRBD2 (5 bases). Germline CDR1 SGHRS, CDR2 YFSETQ. This CDR3 is 17 amino acids long. V was shortened by 1 base and J by 1 base, with 17 bases between the two germline ends. DNA for the CDR3: TGCGCCAGCAGCTTGTCGGGGAACTTTCCATCCCAAGAGACCCAGTACTTC. Encoded protein: CASSLSGNFPSQETQYF.

This clone was recorded a few times. This chain connects TRBV6-5 to TRBJ1-2; no clear D gene. Germline CDR1 MNHEY, CDR2 SVGAGI. Trimming pared 6 bases from V and 2 bases from J, leaving 13 bases between. This CDR3 has 14 amino acids. The chain's CDR3 is CASSPSGYNYGYTF. In DNA form, the CDR3 reads TGTGCCAGCAGCCCTTCGGGATACAACTATGGCTACACCTTC.

The V and J genes are TRBV7-6 and TRBJ1-2; 9 nucleotides agree with TRBD1. Germline CDR1 SGHVS, CDR2 FNYEAQ. The J segment lost 6 bases and the V segment lost 5 bases, leaving 13 bases of the junction unmatched. CDR3 length equals 16 residues. CDR3 loop: CASSLLRLTGGDGYTF. CDR3 DNA sequence: TGTGCCAGCAGCCTACTTAGACTCACAGGGGGCGATGGCTACACCTTC. The complete variable domain, with remaining parts taken from reference TRBV7-6 and TRBJ1-2, reads GAGVSQSPRYKVTKRGQDVALRCDPISGHVSLYWYRQALGQGPEFLTYFNYEAQQDKSGLPNDRFSAERPEGSISTLTIQRTEQRDSAMYRCASSLLRLTGGDGYTFGSGTRLTVV.